This is a list of T cell receptor beta chains from one sample in a study of T cells after yellow fever vaccination. Each CDR3 protein gets one entry after TCRdb re-called the 5' RACE reads with MiXCR. The sample has some 320,000 distinct CDR3 sequences, approximately 4% seen once. Sequencing used PBMCs, obtained 15 days after the yellow fever booster vaccination. These receptors came from a man aged 18 to 35 who received the YFV17D yellow fever vaccine. The CDR3 runs from the conserved cysteine through the conserved F or W. A D gene is named only where the DNA matches it firmly. Not all rows give a size; the values are once, few, many and, for expanded clones, a class.

d_call clone_size j_call v_call cdr3_aa cdr3_nt
TRBD1 many TRBJ1-5 TRBV6-1 CASSDPGQGRDQPQHF TGTGCCAGCAGTGACCCCGGACAGGGGAGGGATCAGCCCCAGCATTTT
. many TRBJ2-1 TRBV4-3 CASSHKIVSNEQFF TGCGCCAGCAGCCACAAGATAGTCTCGAATGAGCAGTTCTTC
. many TRBJ1-6 TRBV27 CASRYSRQNYNSPLHF TGTGCCAGCAGATATTCGAGACAGAATTATAATTCACCCCTCCACTTT
TRBD1 . TRBJ1-2 TRBV12-3/TRBV12-4 CASGRDWPVRGKDYGYTF TGTGCCAGCGGTCGGGATTGGCCAGTCAGGGGGAAGGACTATGGCTACACCTTC
. many TRBJ1-2 TRBV20-1 CSASTNPGYTF TGCAGTGCTAGTACGAACCCCGGCTACACCTTC
. many TRBJ2-1 TRBV7-9 CASSPRGMPTYNEQFF TGTGCCAGCAGCCCTAGAGGCATGCCGACCTACAATGAGCAGTTCTTC
. many TRBJ1-1 TRBV20-1 CSARISQGNTEAFF TGCAGTGCTAGAATCTCACAGGGGAACACTGAAGCTTTCTTT
TRBD2 . TRBJ2-3 TRBV4-1 CASSHAPGLAGPTDTQYF TGCGCCAGCAGCCACGCTCCGGGACTAGCGGGGCCCACAGATACGCAGTATTTT
. many TRBJ1-5 TRBV9 CASSVGGPQPQHF TGTGCCAGCAGCGTGGGGGGGCCGCAGCCCCAGCATTTT
TRBD2 . TRBJ2-7 TRBV4-2 CASSQEGRDSYEQYF TGTGCCAGCAGCCAAGAAGGGAGGGACTCCTACGAGCAGTACTTC
. many TRBJ2-3 TRBV27 CASSLSILSPDTQYF TGTGCCAGCAGTTTATCGATTTTGTCCCCAGATACGCAGTATTTT
. . TRBJ2-5 TRBV23-1 CASSQPVDGQETQYF TGCGCCAGCAGTCAACCCGTCGACGGTCAAGAGACCCAGTACTTC
TRBD1 few TRBJ1-5 TRBV6-1 CASRAPTGGLGQPQHF TGTGCCAGCAGAGCCCCTACAGGGGGGCTAGGACAGCCCCAGCATTTT
. many TRBJ2-7 TRBV12-3/TRBV12-4 CASSLGNEQYF TGTGCCAGCAGTTTAGGAAACGAGCAGTACTTC
TRBD1 few TRBJ1-2 TRBV20-1 CSVGHRDRGRGYTF TGCAGTGTCGGACACCGGGACAGGGGGCGAGGCTACACCTTC
TRBD1 many TRBJ1-5 TRBV7-9 CASSSSGGEGNQPQHF TGTGCCAGCAGCTCGTCAGGGGGCGAGGGCAATCAGCCCCAGCATTTT
TRBD2 many TRBJ2-7 TRBV6-5 CASSSTRWSGGMREQYF TGTGCCAGCAGTTCGACCCGTTGGAGCGGGGGGATGAGGGAGCAGTACTTC
. many TRBJ1-2 TRBV24-1 CATSDLRVDGYTF TGTGCCACCAGTGATTTAAGGGTGGATGGCTACACCTTC
. . TRBJ1-2 TRBV7-2 CASSLDLAAGQNGYTF TGTGCCAGCAGCTTAGACCTAGCGGCAGGGCAGAATGGCTACACCTTC
. . TRBJ2-1 TRBV6-5 CASGFPGEQFF TGTGCCAGCGGATTTCCGGGAGAGCAGTTCTTC
TRBD2 . TRBJ2-5 TRBV4-2 CASSQEKASGGSLPETQYF TGTGCCAGCAGCCAAGAAAAGGCTAGCGGGGGGAGCCTCCCAGAGACCCAGTACTTC
. . TRBJ1-6 TRBV27 CASGLSGRRDSPLHF TGTGCCAGCGGGTTGTCGGGCAGGCGAGATTCACCCCTCCACTTT
. many TRBJ2-1 TRBV4-2 CASSQEGQSSYNEQFF TGTGCCAGCAGCCAAGAGGGGCAGAGCTCCTACAATGAGCAGTTCTTC